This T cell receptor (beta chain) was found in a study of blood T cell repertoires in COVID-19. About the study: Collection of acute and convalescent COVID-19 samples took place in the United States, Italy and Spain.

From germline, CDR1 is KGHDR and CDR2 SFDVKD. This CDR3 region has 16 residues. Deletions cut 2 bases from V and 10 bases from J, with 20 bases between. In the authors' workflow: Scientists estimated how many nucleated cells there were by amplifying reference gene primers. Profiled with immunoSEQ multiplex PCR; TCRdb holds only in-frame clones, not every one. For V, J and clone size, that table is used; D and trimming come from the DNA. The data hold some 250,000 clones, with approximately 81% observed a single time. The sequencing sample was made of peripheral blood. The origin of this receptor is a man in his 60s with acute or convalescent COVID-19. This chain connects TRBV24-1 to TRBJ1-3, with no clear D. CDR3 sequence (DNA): TGTGCCACCAGTGATTACCCCAGAGCGGATCGAGAGACCATATATTTT. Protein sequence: CATSDYPRADRETIYF.